What follows describes a single T cell receptor (beta chain). CDR3 length: 13 amino acids. With 10 bases clipped from V and 11 bases from J, the junction kept 11 bases outside the gene matches. Germline V CDR1 and CDR2: ENHRY, SYGVKD. This entry comes from a study of blood T cell repertoires in COVID-19. Across the study: Samples of COVID-19 (acute and convalescent) were obtained from the United States, Italy and Spain. The cDNA or gDNA used as material had been derived from T cells, B-cell-depleted T cells, or PBMCs.

In the source study's methods: The authors estimated nucleated cell counts from reference gene primer amplification. Assay: immunoSEQ multiplex PCR; the TCRdb copy retains only in-frame clones and omits some. V, J and clone size were drawn from that table, and D and trimming were deduced from the DNA. The data contain 200,000 to 250,000 clones, nearly 90% of them singletons. The sequencing input was peripheral blood. This clonotype was obtained from a woman aged 18 to 35 who had recovered from COVID-19. V is TRBV10-3 and J is TRBJ1-6, with 7 bases that match TRBD1. The CDR3 coding sequence is TGTGCCACAGGATGGGACAGCGATACACCCCTCCACTTT. This gives the protein CATGWDSDTPLHF.